The 30 T cell receptor beta chains presented below share a single source sample, sequenced in a study of T cells after yellow fever vaccination. TCRdb recomputed calls from the 5' RACE reads with MiXCR, one row per CDR3 protein. The table has around 360,000 distinct CDR3 sequences, around a tenth seen once. Sequenced here: PBMCs, sampled on the day of the first yellow fever vaccination. These receptors all come from a man younger than 35 who received the YFV17D yellow fever vaccine.

There are many counts of this clonotype. The chain couples TRBV7-9 to TRBJ2-3; weak D call: TRBD2 (5 bases). This CDR3 is 15 amino acids long. The V gene's germline CDR1 is SEHNR and CDR2 FQNEAQ (reference sequence). Trimming took 4 bases from V and 5 from J, leaving 16 bases between them. The DNA for the CDR3 is TGTGCCAGCAGCTCCTATGACTATCAGCTAGATACGCAGTATTTT. The encoded protein is CASSSYDYQLDTQYF.

The chain joins TRBV5-1 to TRBJ2-7; TRBD1 aligns across 9 bases. The CDR3 totals 14 residues. The V gene's germline CDR1 is SGHRS and CDR2 YFSETQ. J lost 6 bases, V lost 3 bases, and 7 bases had no gene match. The CDR3: CASSWGTGSGEQYV. The CDR3 DNA reads as TGCGCCAGCAGCTGGGGGACAGGGTCTGGCGAGCAGTACGTC.

In this sample, this clonotype turned up many times. The V gene is TRBV28, the J gene TRBJ1-4; D gene uncertain. CDR1 and CDR2 (germline): MDHEN, SYDVKM. This CDR3 has 12 amino acids. Trimming stripped 3 bases from V and 8 bases from J, with 7 bases between. The CDR3 DNA sequence: TGTGCCAGCAGTTTGCGGGAGGAAAAACTGTTTTTT. Encoded protein: CASSLREEKLFF.

At least ten counts were recorded for this clonotype. The V call is TRBV5-4, the J call TRBJ1-6; TRBD1 matches at 8 bases. The germline V gene encodes CDR1 SGHNT and CDR2 YYREEE (reference sequence). The trim removed 0 bases at V and 4 bases at J, leaving 3 bases unmatched. The CDR3 is 16 residues long. CDR3 bases: TGTGCCAGCAGCTTGGGGGGGACAGGTTATAATTCACCCCTCCACTTT. Translating it yields CASSLGGTGYNSPLHF.

This clonotype has ten or more counts. The CDR3 here is CASSLEVGRAEETQYF. The CDR3 nucleotides are TGTGCCAGCAGTTTAGAGGTCGGTCGGGCGGAAGAGACCCAGTACTTC. The rearrangement uses TRBV12-3 or TRBV12-4 and TRBJ2-5; D not resolved. The CDR3 runs 16 residues. Trimming removed 1 base at V and 3 bases at J, with 15 bases between.

The table lists this clonotype with a few counts. The gene calls are TRBV28 and TRBJ2-1, with D perhaps TRBD1 or TRBD2 (5 bases each). The germline V and J ends were trimmed by 3 bases and 9 bases, with 15 bases remaining between them. CDR1 is MDHEN and CDR2 is SYDVKM in the germline V gene. This CDR3 contains 14 residues. In DNA, the CDR3 is TGTGCCAGCAGTTTGGGGACCCCGTCGGGTGAGCAGTTCTTC. Translating it yields CASSLGTPSGEQFF.

This clonotype showed up just a few times. The genes are TRBV20-1 and TRBJ2-7; unclear D gene. The germline gives CDR1 DFQATT, CDR2 SNEGSKA (reference sequence). The CDR3 totals 16 residues. Trimming removed 1 base from V and 0 bases from J, with 16 bases in between. The CDR3 spells CSARAAVDASSYEQYV. The DNA for the CDR3 is TGCAGTGCTAGAGCTGCCGTTGACGCTAGCTCCTACGAGCAGTACGTC.

This clonotype occurred a few times. The gene calls are TRBV10-3 and TRBJ2-7; the match to TRBD2 covers 7 bases. The CDR3 is 14 amino acids. The ends lost 6 bases at V and 2 bases at J; junction bases unmatched: 7. CDR1 is ENHRY and CDR2 is SYGVKD in the germline V gene. CDR3 coding DNA: TGTGCCATCAGCGGGGGGACGAATCCCTACGAGCAGTACGTC. It is translated as CAISGGTNPYEQYV.

The CDR3, as DNA: TGTGCCAGCAGCGCGGGTCTAAGTCAGGAGACCCAGTACTTC. It is translated as CASSAGLSQETQYF. The chain has TRBV9 and TRBJ2-5, with no clear D. The CDR3 extends over 14 amino acids. The germline V and J ends were trimmed by 3 bases and 5 bases, with 14 bases remaining between them. Germline V CDR1 and CDR2: SGDLS, YYNGEE.

This chain uses TRBV15 with TRBJ2-3; perhaps TRBD2 as D (6 bases). There are 17 residues in the CDR3. V was clipped by 3 bases and J by 2 bases, with 18 bases between them. The germline CDR1 and CDR2 sequences are LNHNV and YYDKDF (reference sequence). CDR3 sequence (DNA): TGTGCCACCAGCAGGGGACTCATACCACCTACCACAGATACGCAGTATTTT. Its translation: CATSRGLIPPTTDTQYF. Looking up the rest from reference TRBV15 and TRBJ2-3 gives the full variable domain: DAMVIQNPRYQVTQFGKPVTLSCSQTLNHNVMYWYQQKSSQAPKLLFHYYDKDFNNEADTPDNFQSRRPNTSFCFLDIRSPGLGDTAMYLCATSRGLIPPTTDTQYFGPGTRLTVL.

This clonotype has only a few counts. The chain links TRBV28 to TRBJ2-7, with D tentatively TRBD1 (5 bases). V was cut by 6 bases and J by 1 base, with 16 bases left in between. CDR1 is MDHEN, CDR2 SYDVKM, per germline. This CDR3 region has 15 residues. CDR3: CASRSTGSGSYEQYF. The DNA of the CDR3 is TGTGCCAGCAGATCCACAGGTTCAGGGTCCTACGAGCAGTACTTC.

A few counts support this clonotype. The V and J genes are TRBV20-1 and TRBJ2-6; D remains unclear. V was shortened by 6 bases and J by 0 bases, with 9 bases between the two germline ends. Per germline, CDR1 DFQATT and CDR2 SNEGSKA (reference sequence). The CDR3 totals 14 residues. The CDR3 is CSALSNSGANVLTF. The CDR3 DNA reads as TGCAGTGCCCTCTCTAACTCTGGGGCCAACGTCCTGACTTTC.

This chain joins TRBV29-1 and TRBJ1-1, with TRBD1 as a possible D gene (6 bases). V lost 6 bases, J lost 5 bases, and 19 bases lay in between. Germline CDR1 reads SQVTM; CDR2 reads ANQGSEA. The CDR3 is made up of 14 amino acids. CDR3 region: CSVDRTYPGTEAFF. Written as DNA, the CDR3 is TGCAGCGTCGACAGGACATACCCGGGAACTGAAGCTTTCTTT.

Many counts were recorded for this clonotype. The chain combines TRBV2 with TRBJ1-6; a weak D match, TRBD1 (6 bases). Trimming cost V 4 bases and J 8 bases, with 9 bases left between them. CDR3 length equals 13 residues. Looked up from germline, CDR1 is SNHLY and CDR2 is FYNNEI. This CDR3 is CASSGDTYSPLHF. DNA of the CDR3: TGTGCCAGCAGTGGGGACACATATTCACCCCTCCACTTT. Supplemented by reference TRBV2 and TRBJ1-6, the full variable domain reads EPEVTQTPSHQVTQMGQEVILRCVPISNHLYFYWYRQILGQKVEFLVSFYNNEISEKSEIFDDQFSVERPDGSNFTLKIRSTKLEDSAMYFCASSGDTYSPLHFGNGTRLTVT.

J is TRBJ2-3 and V is TRBV4-3; TRBD2 matches at 9 bases. V trimming: 1 base; J trimming: 5 bases; junction bases outside the gene matches: 4. Germline loops: CDR1 LGHNA, CDR2 YSLEER. The CDR3 totals 15 residues. CDR3 amino acids: CASSQGVAGVDTQYF. CDR3 sequence (DNA): TGCGCCAGCAGCCAAGGGGTAGCGGGGGTAGATACGCAGTATTTT.

Only a few counts were recorded for this clonotype. The V gene is TRBV16, the J gene TRBJ1-6; perhaps TRBD1 as D (5 bases). The CDR3 sequence is 11 residues long. Per the germline V gene, CDR1 is KGHSY and CDR2 is FQNENV. V dropped 7 bases and J dropped 12 bases, with 10 bases sitting between them. The CDR3 nucleotides are TGTGCCAGCACCGCAGGGTTACCCCTCCACTTT. Translation gives CASTAGLPLHF. The full variable domain, with the rest looked up from reference TRBV16 and TRBJ1-6, is GEEVAQTPKHLVRGEGQKAKLYCAPIKGHSYVFWYQQVLKNEFKFLISFQNENVFDETGMPKERFSAKCLPNSPCSLEIQATKLEDSAVYFCASTAGLPLHFGNGTRLTVT.

This clonotype was picked up a small number of times. V is TRBV7-6 and J is TRBJ2-7; D is tentatively TRBD1 or TRBD2 (5 bases each). V was clipped by 5 bases and J by 3 bases, with 20 bases between them. Germline CDR1 reads SGHVS; CDR2 reads FNYEAQ. This CDR3 contains 16 residues. The CDR3 region has the DNA TGTGCCAGCAGCAGGGACCCAGCTCCCCCTCTCTACGAGCAGTACGTC. Protein product: CASSRDPAPPLYEQYV.

This rearrangement joins TRBV5-1 to TRBJ2-6, with 10 nucleotides matching TRBD1. The CDR3 runs 18 residues. V dropped 4 bases and J dropped 0; count of bases not matched to a gene: 7. From germline, CDR1 is SGHRS and CDR2 YFSETQ. The chain's CDR3 is CASSRTGTGDSGANVLTF. The CDR3 region has the DNA TGCGCCAGCAGCCGAACCGGGACAGGGGACTCTGGGGCCAACGTCCTGACTTTC.

The chain carries TRBV28 and TRBJ2-5; 9 positions match TRBD2. With 1 base clipped from V and 4 bases from J, the junction kept 1 base outside the gene matches. CDR1 MDHEN and CDR2 SYDVKM come from the germline V gene. This CDR3 comprises 14 residues. The CDR3 sequence is CASSLSRGGETQYF. DNA of the CDR3: TGTGCCAGCAGTTTATCGCGGGGGGGAGAGACCCAGTACTTC.

This clonotype showed up just a few times. The genes are TRBV7-2 and TRBJ2-3; D uncertain. The germline V gene has CDR1 SGHTA and CDR2 FQGNSA. The CDR3 consists of 14 residues. V lost 6 bases to trimming and J lost 0 bases, with 10 bases between them. CDR3 in amino acids: CASSRDTSTDTQYF. The CDR3 DNA reads as TGTGCCAGCAGTCGCGACACTAGCACAGATACGCAGTATTTT.

This clonotype has just a few counts. The chain has TRBV18 and TRBJ2-5, with D possibly TRBD1 on 5 matching bases. The germline gives CDR1 KGHSH, CDR2 LQKENI. The CDR3 extends over 15 amino acids. V lost 3 bases and J 5 bases, leaving 16 bases between the germline ends. This chain's CDR3 is CASSPGPIPPETQYF. CDR3 nucleotides: TGTGCCAGCTCACCGGGGCCGATACCTCCGGAGACCCAGTACTTC.

There are a few counts of this clonotype. The rearrangement joins TRBV5-1 to TRBJ2-3, with a weak D call TRBD1 (6 bases). The CDR3 runs to 16 residues. The germline gives CDR1 SGHRS, CDR2 YFSETQ. V was clipped by 1 base and J by 1 base, with 13 bases between them. The DNA for the CDR3 is TGCGCCAGCAGCTTGATTCCGCGACAGGGCACAGATACGCAGTATTTT. It yields the protein CASSLIPRQGTDTQYF.

The chain is built from TRBV10-3 and TRBJ2-1, with no clear D. Looked up from germline, CDR1 is ENHRY and CDR2 is SYGVKD. This CDR3 spans 11 amino acids. The V gene lost 6 bases and the J gene lost 4 bases, with 4 bases spanning the gap. This CDR3 is CAISEYNEQFF. The CDR3 DNA is TGTGCCATCAGCGAATACAATGAGCAGTTCTTC.

This clonotype was seen only a few times. V usage is TRBV7-2 and J usage is TRBJ2-3; weak D call: TRBD2 (6 bases). V shed 7 bases and J shed 4 bases, with 21 bases lying between them. Germline V gives CDR1 SGHTA, CDR2 FQGNSA. The CDR3 contains 16 residues. As DNA, the CDR3 is TGTGCCAGCACCCCCCCCGTGCGGGGTGGGTCAGATACGCAGTATTTT. Protein sequence: CASTPPVRGGSDTQYF.

At least ten counts were recorded for this clonotype. The V and J genes are TRBV7-9 and TRBJ2-1, with 10 bases lining up with TRBD1. The CDR3 runs 15 residues. Germline CDR1 SEHNR, CDR2 FQNEAQ (reference sequence). After removal of 6 bases from V and 5 bases from J, the junction contained 7 bases not matched to a gene. CDR3 bases: TGTGCCAGCAGTTGGACAGGGGGTACCAACAATGAGCAGTTCTTC. Translation: CASSWTGGTNNEQFF.

This clonotype has just a few counts. The chain combines TRBV12-3 or TRBV12-4 with TRBJ2-7, with 10 positions matching TRBD2. The CDR3 loop spans 16 amino acids. Losses at the gene ends were 1 base for V and 2 bases for J; bases not matched to a gene: 5. CDR3 amino acids: CASSLEGLAGAYEQYF. In DNA, the CDR3 is TGTGCCAGCAGTTTAGAAGGTCTAGCGGGGGCCTACGAGCAGTACTTC.

This clonotype was seen repeatedly, ten times or more. The chain joins TRBV20-1 to TRBJ2-3; unclear D gene. Germline V gene data show CDR1 as DFQATT and CDR2 as SNEGSKA (reference sequence). The CDR3 length is 15 residues. V was pared by 8 bases and J by 2 bases, with 20 bases between. CDR3 amino acids: CSSPSMGPNTDTQYF. CDR3 DNA: TGCAGTTCGCCGTCCATGGGTCCCAACACAGATACGCAGTATTTT.

The V call is TRBV2, the J call TRBJ1-1; possible D gene TRBD1, 5 bases. Trimming removed 6 bases at V and 1 base at J, with 9 bases between. This CDR3 contains 13 residues. Germline V gene lookup returns CDR1 SNHLY and CDR2 FYNNEI. The chain's CDR3 is CASRAGRNTEAFF. CDR3 nucleotide sequence: TGTGCCAGCAGGGCAGGGCGGAACACTGAAGCTTTCTTT.

The chain links TRBV29-1 to TRBJ1-1; a possible D gene is TRBD1 (5 bases). CDR1 is SQVTM, CDR2 ANQGSEA, per germline. The CDR3 is 13 residues long. The ends were cut back, 6 bases at V and 2 bases at J, with 13 bases in the middle. CDR3: CSVAPQGNTEAFF. Here the CDR3 DNA reads TGCAGCGTAGCACCCCAGGGAAACACTGAAGCTTTCTTT.

This clonotype was counted many times. The chain joins TRBV7-9 to TRBJ2-3, with D possibly matching TRBD1 (5 bases). Germline V lookup: CDR1 SEHNR, CDR2 FQNEAQ (reference sequence). V dropped 6 bases and J dropped 4 bases, with 20 bases sitting between them. This CDR3 spans 16 amino acids. In nucleotides, the CDR3 is TGTGCCAGCAGGAACCAGGGCAGCTGGTTGGCAGATACGCAGTATTTT. Translated: CASRNQGSWLADTQYF.